These 28 T cell receptor beta chains were sequenced from one sample in a study of shared clonotypes between healthy human individuals. The data were produced by immunoSEQ multiplex PCR, yet TCRdb's version contains in-frame clones alone and is incomplete. The table records around 500,000 clones, over 70% of them present only once. The material sequenced was PBMCs. All receptors derive from a woman aged 40 to 50 in good health. Some clones in this sample may be carry-over from other donors' samples.

In DNA form, the CDR3 reads TGTGCCAGCAGTGGGACAGGGAACTATGGCTACACCTTC. Protein product: CASSGTGNYGYTF. The chain recombines TRBV2 with TRBJ1-2; 8 bases are a match to TRBD1. Trimming at V came to 4 bases and at J to 2 bases, leaving 0 bases not matched to a gene. The CDR3 is 13 amino acids. Germline values: CDR1 SNHLY, CDR2 FYNNEI.

The CDR3 DNA reads TGCAGCGTTGTCCCGGGGGTTAATACGGAGACCCAGTACTTC. Translation: CSVVPGVNTETQYF. The chain recombines TRBV29-1 with TRBJ2-5, with a possible D match to TRBD2 (6 bases). The germline V gene has CDR1 SQVTM and CDR2 ANQGSEA. The CDR3 runs 14 residues. The V end lost 4 bases, the J end lost 5 bases, and 17 bases lay between the germline ends. Drawing the rest from reference TRBV29-1 and TRBJ2-5, the complete variable domain is SAVISQKPSRDICQRGTSLTIQCQVDSQVTMMFWYRQQPGQSLTLIATANQGSEATYESGFVIDKFPISRPNLTFSTLTVSNMSPEDSSIYLCSVVPGVNTETQYFGPGTRLLVL.

Notes on this clone: This likely reflects a read error, since a far larger clone is one base away. The chain employs TRBV6-1 and TRBJ2-5, with TRBD2 matching over 8 bases. CDR1 is MNHNS and CDR2 is SASEGT in the germline V gene. With 5 bases clipped from V and 4 bases from J, the junction kept 6 bases outside the gene matches. CDR3 length: 14 residues. The CDR3 region has the DNA TGTGCCAGCAGTCGAGCGGGAGTGGGAGAGACCCAGTACTTC. Amino acid sequence: CASSRAGVGETQYF.

The V call is TRBV6-6, the J call TRBJ1-4; D call uncertain. This CDR3 spans 13 amino acids. Germline V gives CDR1 MNHNY, CDR2 SVGAGI (reference sequence). Trimming took 5 bases from V and 4 from J, leaving 8 bases between them. In nucleotides, the CDR3 is TGTGCCAGCAGTCCAGAGTTTAATGAAAAACTGTTTTTT. Its protein product is CASSPEFNEKLFF.

Comment on this clone: One end of the junction varies from germline; a read error may be responsible. The chain is built from TRBV5-1 and TRBJ1-1, with D tentatively TRBD1 (6 bases). CDR3 length: 13 amino acids. CDR1 and CDR2 (germline): SGHRS, YFSETQ. In DNA, the CDR3 is TGCGCCAGCAGCTTGACAGGGAACGCTGAAGCTTTCTTT. Amino acid sequence: CASSLTGNAEAFF.

Notes on this clone: This likely came from a read error, as a far larger clone is one base away. Other DNA sequences within the sample encode an identical CDR3. The V and J genes are TRBV7-7 and TRBJ2-2, with 10 bases that match TRBD1. From germline, CDR1 is SSHAT and CDR2 FNYEAQ (reference sequence). This CDR3 region has 14 residues. CDR3 sequence: CAVERQGAGGELFF. CDR3 nucleotides: TGTGCCGTAGAACGACAGGGGGCTGGCGGGGAGCTGTTCTTT.

The chain carries TRBV21-1 and TRBJ1-5. TRBV21-1 is deemed a pseudogene. This CDR3 has 14 residues. The CDR3 sequence: CASIRIWVGQPQHF. The CDR3 DNA reads as TGTGCCAGCATCCGGATATGGGTAGGTCAGCCCCAGCATTTT.

This clone appeared once. V usage is TRBV5-1 and J usage is TRBJ2-1, with 10 bases lining up with TRBD2. V was pared by 0 bases and J by 10 bases, with 10 bases of the junction left unmatched. Germline lookup yields CDR1 SGHRS and CDR2 YFSETQ. The CDR3 is 16 amino acids. This chain's CDR3 is CASSLESLAGVWEQFF. In DNA form, the CDR3 reads TGCGCCAGCAGCTTGGAGTCGCTAGCGGGAGTATGGGAGCAGTTCTTC.

The sample holds a few counts of this clone. The CDR3, as DNA: TGTGCCAGTAGTACCCGGGCCAAACTCTACGAGCAGTACTTC. The encoded protein is CASSTRAKLYEQYF. The V and J genes are TRBV19 and TRBJ2-7; no reliable D call. The CDR3 covers 14 residues. V gave up 4 bases and J gave up 3 bases, with 13 bases separating them. CDR1 is LNHDA, CDR2 SQIVND, per germline (reference sequence). Supplemented by reference TRBV19 and TRBJ2-7, the full variable domain reads DGGITQSPKYLFRKEGQNVTLSCEQNLNHDAMYWYRQDPGQGLRLIYYSQIVNDFQKGDIAEGYSVSREKKESFPLTVTSAQKNPTAFYLCASSTRAKLYEQYFGPGTRLTVT.

This clone was detected only once. This sequence is one base from a far larger clone and is likely a read error. The genes are TRBV7-9 and TRBJ1-4; TRBD1 matches 8 bases. Germline V gene sequence: CDR1 SEHNR, CDR2 FQNEAQ (reference sequence). The CDR3 is 18 amino acids. CDR3 residues: CASTKGKAGGDPNGKLFF. As DNA, the CDR3 is TGTGCCAGCACCAAGGGGAAAGCAGGGGGCGACCCGAATGGAAAACTGTTTTTT.

Worth noting for this clone: A single base is all that separates this from a far larger clone, so a read error is likely. V gene TRBV29-1 combines with J gene TRBJ2-2; D possibly corresponds to TRBD2 (7 bases). The CDR3 is 14 amino acids. Germline V CDR1 and CDR2: SQVTM, ANQGSEA. CDR3 bases: TGCAGCGCTGGGCGGGGAGGGGACACCGTGGAGCTGTTTTTT. Its protein is CSAGRGGDTVELFF.

This clone showed up just once. The chain uses TRBV5-4 and TRBJ2-3; 11 bases are a match to TRBD2. The CDR3 loop spans 15 amino acids. V was clipped by 4 bases and J by 4 bases; unmatched bases: 5. The V gene's germline CDR1 is SGHNT and CDR2 YYREEE (reference sequence). CDR3 residues: CASSPRGLAADTQYF. CDR3 coding DNA: TGTGCCAGCAGCCCAAGGGGACTAGCGGCAGATACGCAGTATTTT.

V is TRBV6-1 and J is TRBJ1-4; 10 positions match TRBD1. Per the germline V gene, CDR1 is MNHNS and CDR2 is SASEGT. The CDR3 totals 14 residues. Germline trimming cut 6 bases from V and 5 bases from J; bases unmatched to any gene: 3. The CDR3 here is CASRRDRGNEKLFF. The CDR3, as DNA: TGTGCCAGCAGAAGGGACAGGGGAAATGAAAAACTGTTTTTT.

Points on this clone: Only one base separates this from a far larger clonotype, so it likely reflects a read error. The chain links TRBV11-3 to TRBJ2-5, with a tentative D call TRBD1 (5 bases). Matching the DNA end better, TRBJ2-7 makes the J call doubtful. This CDR3 is 19 amino acids long. Looked up from germline, CDR1 is SGHNT and CDR2 is YENEEA. CDR3 nucleotides: TGTGCCAGCAGCCTACCTGGACACCTACTACTCGATAGCCCCTACGAGCAGTACTTC. Its translation is CASSLPGHLLLDSPYEQYF.

V gene TRBV11-2 combines with J gene TRBJ1-3, with no clear D. Germline assignment: CDR1 SGHAT and CDR2 FQNNGV. The CDR3 is made up of 13 amino acids. V lost 3 bases to trimming and J lost 3 bases, with 6 bases between them. The CDR3 sequence is CASSFLNGNTIYF. DNA of the CDR3: TGTGCCAGCAGCTTCTTAAATGGAAACACCATATATTTT.

Details on this clone: A far larger clone is a single base away, which makes a read error likely. This chain uses TRBV7-3 with TRBJ2-2; unclear D gene. The germline gives CDR1 SGHTA, CDR2 FQGTGA. This CDR3 region has 14 residues. The CDR3 reads CAISLTRNTGELFF. CDR3 DNA: TGTGCCATCAGCTTAACCCGGAACACCGGGGAGCTGTTTTTT.

In regard to this clone: Other nucleotide sequences in the sample specify the same CDR3. The J gene is TRBJ1-1, the V gene TRBV7-3; D may be TRBD1 (5 bases). This CDR3 contains 14 residues. The germline V and J ends were trimmed by 1 base and 3 bases, with 9 bases remaining between them. The germline gives CDR1 SGHTA, CDR2 FQGTGA. The CDR3 DNA follows: TGTGCCAGCAGCTTAAGTGGGGGAGACACTGAAGCTTTCTTT. It encodes CASSLSGGDTEAFF.

V is TRBV6-4 and J is TRBJ2-2; 7 nucleotides agree with TRBD1. Germline-derived CDR1 and CDR2 are MRHNA and SNTAGT. The CDR3 spans 15 residues. J was trimmed by 6 bases and V by 3 bases; bases with no gene match: 7. DNA for the CDR3: TGTGCCAGCAGTGAGGGCGACAGGGCGTCCGGGGAGCTGTTTTTT. Its translation: CASSEGDRASGELFF.

This chain's CDR3 is CASSSGTANQPQHF. DNA of the CDR3: TGTGCCAGCAGTTCCGGGACGGCGAATCAGCCCCAGCATTTT. This rearrangement joins TRBV28 to TRBJ1-5; D is possibly TRBD1 (5 bases). V was trimmed by 4 bases and J by 4 bases, leaving 11 bases between them. Germline CDR1 MDHEN, CDR2 SYDVKM. The CDR3 consists of 14 residues.

V gene TRBV30 combines with J gene TRBJ2-3, with 7 nucleotides matching TRBD2. J gave up 4 bases and V 2 bases, and 6 bases lay outside the gene matches. Germline CDR1 is GTSNPN and CDR2 is SVGIG (reference sequence). The CDR3 has 14 amino acids. The CDR3 sequence: CAWSRAGIADTQYF. The CDR3 DNA sequence: TGTGCCTGGAGTCGAGCGGGAATCGCAGATACGCAGTATTTT.

Of note for this clone: This sequence is one base from a far larger clone and is likely a read error. At the DNA level, this CDR3 is encoded by other sequences in the same sample as well. The J gene is TRBJ2-7, the V gene TRBV4-1; the match to TRBD1 covers 11 bases. Trimming at V came to 2 bases and at J to 4 bases, leaving 4 bases not matched to a gene. CDR1 is MGHRA, CDR2 YSYEKL, per germline. There are 15 residues in the CDR3. CDR3 amino acids: CASSQQGTGGYEQYF. The CDR3 nucleotides are TGCGCCAGCAGCCAACAGGGGACAGGGGGATACGAGCAGTACTTC.

This clone is a singleton in its sample. The V call is TRBV9, the J call TRBJ1-2; 12 nucleotides align to TRBD1. There are 15 residues in the CDR3. Germline V gene data show CDR1 as SGDLS and CDR2 as YYNGEE. Germline trimming cut 3 bases from V and 7 bases from J; bases unmatched to any gene: 7. CDR3 nucleotide sequence: TGTGCCAGCAGCGCGGGACAGGGGGCCTTGGGTGGCTACACCTTC. Its translation: CASSAGQGALGGYTF.

The V gene is TRBV28, the J gene TRBJ1-4; weak D call: TRBD1 (6 bases). The CDR3 runs to 14 residues. V lost 6 bases, J lost 0 bases, and 8 bases lay in between. Germline assignment: CDR1 MDHEN and CDR2 SYDVKM. Here the CDR3 reads CASRKGATNEKLFF. The CDR3 nucleotides read TGTGCCAGCAGGAAGGGGGCAACTAATGAAAAACTGTTTTTT. Using reference TRBV28 and TRBJ1-4 for the parts outside the CDR3, the full variable domain is DVKVTQSSRYLVKRTGEKVFLECVQDMDHENMFWYRQDPGLGLRLIYFSYDVKMKEKGDIPEGYSVSREKKERFSLILESASTNQTSMYLCASRKGATNEKLFFGSGTQLSVL.

On this clone: A read error may explain this, as a much larger clone is one base away. The same CDR3 also results from other DNA sequences found in this sample. The chain has TRBV9 and TRBJ2-7; 7 bases agree with TRBD1. V lost 8 bases and J lost 4; bases outside the gene matches: 12. The CDR3 totals 14 residues. Looked up from germline, CDR1 is SGDLS and CDR2 is YYNGEE. The CDR3, as DNA: TGTGCCAGTAGCCCTGGTCCAGGGGGTTACGAGCAGTACTTC. This gives the protein CASSPGPGGYEQYF.

This clone was detected once. The V call is TRBV7-9, the J call TRBJ2-7; the D is unclear. Germline V gene sequence: CDR1 SEHNR, CDR2 FQNEAQ (reference sequence). Trimming removed 5 bases from V and 6 bases from J, with 17 bases in between. This CDR3 region has 14 residues. The CDR3 loop reads CASSIGSGSGEQYF. CDR3 sequence (DNA): TGTGCCAGCAGCATAGGTTCTGGGTCGGGCGAGCAGTACTTC.

The rearrangement uses TRBV5-4 and TRBJ2-7; TRBD2 aligns across 9 bases. This CDR3 comprises 15 residues. V lost 4 bases and J lost 5; bases outside the gene matches: 10. Germline V gene data show CDR1 as SGHNT and CDR2 as YYREEE (reference sequence). As DNA, the CDR3 is TGTGCCAGCAGCGCGGGGGGGCTAGCGGGTAACGAGCAGTACTTC. This gives the protein CASSAGGLAGNEQYF.

Details on this clone: A much bigger clone sits one base away, suggesting this may be a read error. This chain joins TRBV25-1 and TRBJ1-1; D perhaps matches TRBD1 (5 bases). The ends were cut back, 1 base at V and 1 base at J, with 7 bases in the middle. This CDR3 has 14 amino acids. Germline CDR1 reads MGHDK; CDR2 reads SYGVNS. CDR3 loop: CASSEWGENTEAFF. The CDR3 DNA follows: TGTGCCAGCAGTGAATGGGGGGAGAACACTGAAGCTTTCTTT.

This chain uses TRBV2 with TRBJ2-7; 13 nucleotides line up with TRBD2. V shed 6 bases, J shed 4 bases, and the junction held 6 bases outside the gene matches. Per the germline V gene, CDR1 is SNHLY and CDR2 is FYNNEI. The CDR3 is made up of 15 amino acids. CDR3 nucleotide sequence: TGTGCCAGCAGAAAAGGACTAGCGGGAGAGTACGAGCAGTACTTC. Its protein product is CASRKGLAGEYEQYF.